Listed here is a single TCR beta chain. PCR employed 60 Vbeta and 13 Jbeta primers. The data were produced by immunoSEQ multiplex PCR, yet TCRdb's version contains in-frame clones alone and is incomplete. The sample comprises some 190,000 clones, roughly three quarters of which are singletons, and 2% to 2.5% rests with the top ten. The data stem from a study of cytomegalovirus exposure and HLA in healthy donors. The CDR3 loop spans 13 amino acids. CDR1 is SGHDT, CDR2 YYEEEE, per germline. V lost 0 bases and J lost 9, with 12 bases in between. The sequenced material came from PBMCs. The J gene is TRBJ1-2, the V gene TRBV5-6, with a weak D call TRBD1 (5 bases). The sequence was collected from a woman aged 30 to 39 in good health and CMV-seropositive. The CDR3 protein is CASSLAGSNRYTF. CDR3 sequence (DNA): TGTGCCAGCAGCTTGGCAGGGTCTAACCGCTACACCTTC.